The rows below give T cell receptor beta chains drawn from one sample of a study of molecular identifiers for immune sequencing clone quantification. One entry per CDR3 protein, called by TCRdb with MiXCR from the PCR reads. The sample carries fewer than 350,000 distinct CDR3 sequences, about 21% recorded once. The specimen was naive CD8+ T cells from blood, with Jurkat cell RNA spiked in. The receptors were gathered from a human donor in good health. Some libraries in this study had Jurkat cell RNA spiked in. The CDR3 runs from the conserved cysteine through the conserved F or W. A D gene is named only where the DNA matches it firmly. Size is omitted from some rows. Given values are once, few, many or a class for expanded clones.

V gene	J gene	D gene	clone size	CDR3 DNA	CDR3 protein
TRBV12-3/TRBV12-4	TRBJ2-7	TRBD1	few	TGTGCCAGCAGTCTAGGGACAGGGGTGGGCTACGAGCAGTACTTC	CASSLGTGVGYEQYF
TRBV7-9	TRBJ1-2	.	many	TGTGCCAGCAGCTTAGTAGAGGGCGGTGGCTACACCTTC	CASSLVEGGGYTF
TRBV19	TRBJ2-4	TRBD2	many	TGTGCCAGTAGTGTTACTAGCGGGAGCCCCCCTCACCGCAAAAACATTCAGTACTTC	CASSVTSGSPPHRKNIQYF
TRBV27	TRBJ1-1	TRBD1	.	TGTGCCAGCAGTCTCAGGGGGCCAGACACTGAAGCTTTCTTT	CASSLRGPDTEAFF
TRBV12-3/TRBV12-4	TRBJ2-3	.	many	TGTGCCAGCAGTGCGGATCAGAATACGCAGTATTTT	CASSADQNTQYF
TRBV29-1	TRBJ2-2	.	many	TGCAGCGTTTCAGGGGCACCTCTTACGAGCACCGGGGAGCTGTTTTTT	CSVSGAPLTSTGELFF
TRBV13	TRBJ2-6	.	many	TGTGCCAGCAGCTTAAATGGGCCTGGGGCCAACGTCCTGACTTTC	CASSLNGPGANVLTF
TRBV20-1	TRBJ1-1	.	many	TGCAGTGCTAGTCGACAGAACACTGAAGCTTTCTTT	CSASRQNTEAFF
TRBV7-2	TRBJ2-3	.	many	TGTGCCAGCCCGGCGACAGATACGCAGTATTTT	CASPATDTQYF
TRBV15	TRBJ1-1	.	many	TGTGCCACCAGCAGGACGGTGGGGGCTGAAGCTTTCTTT	CATSRTVGAEAFF
TRBV7-2	TRBJ2-5	TRBD2	many	TGTGCCAGCAGCTTAGGTCTCGGACTAGCGGCGCAAGAGACCCAGTACTTC	CASSLGLGLAAQETQYF
TRBV5-5	TRBJ2-5	.	.	TGTGCCAGCAGCCTGGGGGGTCCCGGGACCCAGTACTTC	CASSLGGPGTQYF
TRBV27	TRBJ2-7	.	many	TGTGCCAGCAGTTTAAACAGGGAAAGCTCCTACGAGCAGTACTTC	CASSLNRESSYEQYF
TRBV28	TRBJ2-1	TRBD2	.	TGTGCCGGCACCTACTCGGGACTAGCGAATGAGCAGTTCTTC	CAGTYSGLANEQFF
TRBV4-3	TRBJ2-3	.	many	TGCGCCAGCAGCCAAGTGCGGTCAGATACGCAGTATTTT	CASSQVRSDTQYF
TRBV24-1	TRBJ2-2	TRBD2	few	TGTGCCACCAGTGATCACCTAGCGGGAGTTGGCACCGGGGAGCTGTTTTTT	CATSDHLAGVGTGELFF
TRBV24-1	TRBJ2-1	.	many	TGTGCCACCAGTGATTTGGATAGCGGAAGCTCCTACAATGAGCAGTTCTTC	CATSDLDSGSSYNEQFF
TRBV2	TRBJ2-1	.	.	TGTGCCAGCAGTGATATTCCGGCAGGGCAAGACAATGAGCAGTTCTTC	CASSDIPAGQDNEQFF
TRBV28	TRBJ1-5	.	many	TGTGCCAGCAGTTTAGAATTTGACAATCAGCCCCAGCATTTT	CASSLEFDNQPQHF
TRBV7-2	TRBJ2-4	.	.	TGTGCCAGCAGCCCTAGCAGGAGAAGTGCCAAAAACATTCAGTACTTC	CASSPSRRSAKNIQYF
TRBV29-1	TRBJ2-2	TRBD1	many	TGCAGCGTTGAAGTCTCGACAGGGGGAGGCACCGGGGAGCTGTTTTTT	CSVEVSTGGGTGELFF
TRBV9	TRBJ1-2	.	.	TGTGCCAGCAGCGTAGTCGCTGAAGGGCAGTCTAACTATGGCTACACCTTC	CASSVVAEGQSNYGYTF
TRBV30	TRBJ2-7	.	few	TGTGCCTGGGGGTTCGGAGGAACAGATTACGAGCAGTACTTC	CAWGFGGTDYEQYF
TRBV9	TRBJ2-2	.	many	TGTGCCAGCAGCGTAGGAGGCCACACCGGGGAGCTGTTTTTT	CASSVGGHTGELFF
TRBV28	TRBJ2-7	TRBD2	many	TGTGCCAGCAGTCCCGATAGCGGGATGCGAGTCCAGCAGTACTTC	CASSPDSGMRVQQYF
TRBV12-3/TRBV12-4	TRBJ2-4	TRBD1	many	TGTGCCAGCAGTTCCTCCGGGACAGGGCCCCCCAAAAACATTCAGTACTTC	CASSSSGTGPPKNIQYF
TRBV4-3	TRBJ2-3	TRBD2	few	TGCGCCAGCAGAGAAACTAGCGGGGGGTCATCAGATACGCAGTATTTT	CASRETSGGSSDTQYF
TRBV7-3	TRBJ2-7	.	few	TGTGCCAGCAGCTTAATCGGTCCAGACCAGGGAGGTTTGTACGAGCAGTACTTC	CASSLIGPDQGGLYEQYF
TRBV28	TRBJ1-5	.	many	TGTGCCAGCAGTTTCTTGGGGGCCTCAAGACAGCCCCAGCATTTT	CASSFLGASRQPQHF
TRBV7-9	TRBJ2-3	TRBD2	many	TGTGCCAGCAGCACCTGGACTAGCGGTTCCACAGATACGCAGTATTTT	CASSTWTSGSTDTQYF
TRBV7-9	TRBJ2-5	TRBD1	many	TGTGCCAGCAGCCGAGGACAGGGACAAGAGACCCAGTACTTC	CASSRGQGQETQYF
TRBV19	TRBJ2-5	.	.	TGTGCCAGTAGAGGAGGGGTACAAGAGACCCAGTACTTC	CASRGGVQETQYF
TRBV2	TRBJ1-5	TRBD1	many	TGTGCCAGCAGGACAGGGGGTCTGGGCAATCAGCCCCAGCATTTT	CASRTGGLGNQPQHF
TRBV27	TRBJ2-7	.	few	TGTGCCAGCAGCCCCCTCTTGACCCGCTCCTACGAGCAGTACTTC	CASSPLLTRSYEQYF
TRBV5-1	TRBJ1-1	.	many	TGCGCCAGCAGCTTAAACTCCGGGCGTGGGACTGAAGCTTTCTTT	CASSLNSGRGTEAFF
TRBV28	TRBJ1-1	TRBD1	many	TGTGCCAGCAGTTTGTACCCGTGGACAGGGGCCACTGAAGCTTTCTTT	CASSLYPWTGATEAFF
TRBV12-3/TRBV12-4	TRBJ2-1	TRBD2	few	TGTGCCAGCAGTTCCCCGCGGGGGGGCCTTTACAATGAGCAGTTCTTC	CASSSPRGGLYNEQFF
TRBV7-2	TRBJ2-3	TRBD2	many	TGTGCCAGCAGCTCCATAGCGGGAGTGACAGATACGCAGTATTTT	CASSSIAGVTDTQYF
TRBV5-1	TRBJ2-5	.	many	TGCGCCAGCAGTGGGGAGCGGGAGACCCAGTACTTC	CASSGERETQYF
TRBV15	TRBJ2-7	.	many	TGTGCCACCAGCCCATTCCCGGGACCCAGCTCCTACGAGCAGTACTTC	CATSPFPGPSSYEQYF
TRBV5-1	TRBJ2-1	TRBD2	.	TGCGCCAGCAGCGCCAAGCGGGACGTCCCCTACAATGAGCAGTTCTTC	CASSAKRDVPYNEQFF
TRBV19	TRBJ2-6	.	few	TGTGCCAGTGACTCTGGGGCCAACGTCCTGACTTTC	CASDSGANVLTF
TRBV20-1	TRBJ2-3	.	many	TGCAGTGCTAGAGGACATCCACCCCTGACAGATACGCAGTATTTT	CSARGHPPLTDTQYF
TRBV7-9	TRBJ2-2	TRBD2	many	TGTGCCAGCAGCCTTGGGAGGGATAACACCGGGGAGCTGTTTTTT	CASSLGRDNTGELFF
TRBV4-3	TRBJ2-1	.	many	TGCGCCAGCAGCCATAACAATGAGCAGTTCTTC	CASSHNNEQFF